Following are 7 T cell receptor beta chains from one sample sequenced in a study of tumor and adjacent non-tumor tissue in lung cancer. RNA was extracted from bulk tissue without any cell sorting. More than 3 cm separated this lung sample from the edge of the tumor. A modified ARM-PCR protocol with three rounds of nested PCR amplified TCRbeta. TCRdb analysed the multiplex PCR reads with MiXCR anew, one entry per CDR3 protein. The sample has almost 75,000 distinct CDR3 sequences, roughly 75% seen once; the top ten hold 28%. The sample taken for sequencing was distant non-tumor lung tissue. The receptors here all came from a woman aged 45-60 years with non-small cell lung cancer.

The chain employs TRBV29-1 and TRBJ2-1, with D perhaps matching TRBD1 (5 bases). CDR1 is SQVTM and CDR2 is ANQGSEA in the germline V gene. V gave up 4 bases and J gave up 7 bases, with 20 bases separating them. This CDR3 is built from 15 residues. CDR3 coding DNA: TGCAGCGTTGCACCTGTGCGGACATTAGGTAATGAGCAGTTCTTC. It encodes CSVAPVRTLGNEQFF.

In DNA form, the CDR3 reads TGTGCCAGGAGTCGGCCCCCCACGGGGGGTGAGACCTACAATGAGCAGTTCTTC. It codes for CARSRPPTGGETYNEQFF. The V call is TRBV12-3 or TRBV12-4, the J call TRBJ2-1, with 7 bases that match TRBD2. V lost 9 bases, J lost 2 bases, and 19 bases stayed unmatched. This CDR3 is 18 amino acids long.

This clonotype was seen at least ten times. V gene TRBV29-1 combines with J gene TRBJ2-1, with a weak D call TRBD2 (6 bases). V gave up 4 bases and J gave up 4 bases, with 20 bases separating them. Germline CDR1 is SQVTM and CDR2 is ANQGSEA. The CDR3 covers 16 residues. The CDR3 sequence is CSVVGSEPPNYNEQFF. CDR3 bases: TGCAGCGTTGTCGGGAGCGAGCCCCCGAATTACAATGAGCAGTTCTTC.

The chain recombines TRBV2 with TRBJ2-1; TRBD2 aligns across 8 bases. The CDR3 consists of 12 residues. V lost 6 bases and J lost 9; bases outside the gene matches: 4. The germline V gene has CDR1 SNHLY and CDR2 FYNNEI. CDR3 protein: CASRGLEFEQFF. DNA of the CDR3: TGTGCCAGCAGGGGACTAGAGTTTGAGCAGTTCTTC.

This clonotype came up many times. The chain uses TRBV12-3 or TRBV12-4 and TRBJ2-7; D might be TRBD1 or TRBD2, each matching 5 bases. V lost 3 bases to trimming and J lost 7 bases, with 13 bases between them. This CDR3 has 13 residues. The CDR3 DNA sequence: TGTGCCAGCAGTTTTGGGACCGACGGGGAGCAGTACTTC. Residues: CASSFGTDGEQYF.

On this clonotype itself: Given a far larger clone just one base away, this is likely a sequencing read error. This chain uses TRBV5-6 with TRBJ2-7, with 9 bases identical to TRBD1. CDR3 length: 14 residues. V gave up 3 bases and J gave up 2 bases; unmatched junction bases: 3. CDR1 and CDR2 (germline): SGHDT, YYEEEE. For the CDR3, the DNA is TGTGCCAGCAGCTGGGGACAGGGCGCCTACGAGCAGTACTTC. Encoded protein: CASSWGQGAYEQYF.

This clonotype is labeled as medium-sized. The V and J genes are TRBV11-2 and TRBJ2-3; TRBD1 might be the D (6 bases). The V end lost 5 bases, the J end lost 2 bases, and 14 bases lay between the germline ends. The CDR3 length is 15 residues. In germline, CDR1 is SGHAT, CDR2 FQNNGV. In nucleotides, the CDR3 is TGTGCCAGCAGCCCATGGACAGAACCCACAGATACGCAGTATTTT. Protein: CASSPWTEPTDTQYF.